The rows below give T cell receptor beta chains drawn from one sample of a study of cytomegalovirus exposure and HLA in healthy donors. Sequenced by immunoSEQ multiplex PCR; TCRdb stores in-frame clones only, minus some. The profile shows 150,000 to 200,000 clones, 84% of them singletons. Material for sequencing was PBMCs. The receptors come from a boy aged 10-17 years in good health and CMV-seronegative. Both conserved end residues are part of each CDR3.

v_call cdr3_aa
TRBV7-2 CASISRGPGNTIYF
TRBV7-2 CASSHQGIEQFF
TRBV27 CATSSGYEQYF
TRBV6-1 CASSDLVGSEQYF
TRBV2 CASSEYHMGNQPQHF
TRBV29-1 CSVRTKNTEAFF
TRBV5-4 CASSLPNVNTEAFF
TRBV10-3 CAGAGTGNSYEQYF
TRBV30 CAWTTGREQYF
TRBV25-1 CASSDGGRNTEAFF
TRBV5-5 CASSPGTGGVQPQHF
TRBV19 CASNGQGQETQYF
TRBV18 CASSSSGHPQETQYF
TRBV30 CAWSVLPDTQYF
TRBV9 CASSATSSYEQYF
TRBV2 CASFLRSFGEQFF
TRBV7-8 CASSLGRNSYEQYF
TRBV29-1 CSAGQGIDEQFF
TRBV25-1 CASSVAGTGNTIYF
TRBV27 CASSLGLTSTDTQYF
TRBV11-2 CASSQPGQGARTEAFF
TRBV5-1 CASSTNRRDSEALF
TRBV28 CASSLAGDFTDTQYF
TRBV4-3 CASSQGGSMGGEKLFF
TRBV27 CASRWIDRNYGYTF
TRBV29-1 CSVGGGSSYNEQFF
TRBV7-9 CASSLTRGGVNEQFF
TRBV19 CASSISGTDNEKLFF
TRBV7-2 CASSYAGGIEEKLFF
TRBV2 CASSTEGPVSEQFF
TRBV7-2 CASSLASAEQFF
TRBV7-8 CASSLGRASAETQYF
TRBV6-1 CASSARVHTEAFF
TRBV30 CAWSAGTGKSSYEQYF